What follows is one TCR beta chain and its context. Its antigen is unknown. Using immunoSEQ multiplex PCR, the repertoire was profiled, and TCRdb retains in-frame clones only, with some absent. The profile shows 96,000 or so clones, roughly 80% of them singletons. Researchers took blood at baseline, on cycle 4 day 1, and on cycle 7 day 1. The record originates from a study of OX40 agonist ivuxolimab in advanced cancers. Study-level background: Dosing consisted of intravenous ivuxolimab at 0.01 to 10 mg/kg every 2 weeks.

Study-wide points: Some patients who did not respond also had low normalized T-cell clonal expansion. On average, CD8+ T cells had more expanded clones than CD4+.

This clonotype was obtained from an adult with an advanced solid tumor such as melanoma, head and neck, liver or kidney cancer. Sequencing was performed on CD4+ or CD8+ T cells sorted from blood, taken in a trial of the OX40 agonist ivuxolimab.

CDR3 bases: TGTGCCAGTAGTATAGATCGGGGCAGCGGGGATACGCAGTATTTT. Its translation is CASSIDRGSGDTQYF. This chain links TRBV19 with TRBJ2-3; perhaps TRBD2 as D (6 bases). This CDR3 contains 15 residues. Germline CDR1 and CDR2: LNHDA and SQIVND (reference sequence). Trimming shortened V by 0 bases and J by 6 bases, and 13 bases separated the two germline ends.